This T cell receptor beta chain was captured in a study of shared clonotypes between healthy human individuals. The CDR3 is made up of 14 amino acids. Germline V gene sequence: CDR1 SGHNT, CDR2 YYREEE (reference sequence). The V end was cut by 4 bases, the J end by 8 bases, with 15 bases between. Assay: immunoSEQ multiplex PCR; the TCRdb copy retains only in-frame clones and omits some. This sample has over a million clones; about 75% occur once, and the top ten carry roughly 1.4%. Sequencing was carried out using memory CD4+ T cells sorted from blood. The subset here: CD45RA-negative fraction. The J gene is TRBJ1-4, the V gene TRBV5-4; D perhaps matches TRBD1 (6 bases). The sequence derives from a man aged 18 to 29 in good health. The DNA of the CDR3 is TGTGCCAGCAGCGGGGGCCCCTGGGGCGAAAAACTGTTTTTT. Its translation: CASSGGPWGEKLFF.